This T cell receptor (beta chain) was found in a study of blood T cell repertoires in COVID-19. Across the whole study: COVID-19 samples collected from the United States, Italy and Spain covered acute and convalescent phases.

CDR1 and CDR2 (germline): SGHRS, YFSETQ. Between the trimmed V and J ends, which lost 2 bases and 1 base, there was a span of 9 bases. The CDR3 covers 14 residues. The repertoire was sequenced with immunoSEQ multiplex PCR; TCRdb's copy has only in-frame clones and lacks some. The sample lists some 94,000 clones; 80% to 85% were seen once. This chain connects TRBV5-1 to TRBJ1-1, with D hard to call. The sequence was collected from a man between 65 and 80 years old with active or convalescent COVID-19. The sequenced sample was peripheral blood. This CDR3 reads CASSFSPGNTEAFF. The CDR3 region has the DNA TGCGCCAGCAGCTTCTCTCCAGGGAACACTGAAGCTTTCTTT.